The source of this TCR beta chain is a study of blood T cell repertoires in COVID-19. The wider study: In each case, the material was cDNA or gDNA derived from T cells, B-cell-depleted T cells, or PBMCs.

The CDR3 runs to 11 residues. V lost 8 bases, J lost 4 bases, and 2 bases stayed unmatched. Original data processing: Reference gene primer amplification yielded estimated nucleated cell counts. Generated by immunoSEQ multiplex PCR, the TCRdb table keeps only in-frame clones and is missing some. From that table come the V and J calls and clone size; the DNA was used to work out D and trimming. The sample shows some 42,000 clones, about 90% of them seen only once. This TCR was recovered from a man aged 45-65 years with active COVID-19. V gene TRBV12-3 or TRBV12-4 combines with J gene TRBJ2-7; 7 nucleotides agree with TRBD1. Material for sequencing was peripheral blood. This CDR3 is CASGTAYEQYF. The CDR3 DNA follows: TGTGCCAGCGGGACAGCTTACGAGCAGTACTTC.